A single sample gave rise to the 30 T cell receptor beta chains below, sequenced in a study of post-analysis software for immune sequencing data. The study, taken as a whole, reports: Controls had lower frequencies than patients of five or six TRBV segments, which included TRBV5-6, TRBV5-1 and TRBV20-1.

Presence of unique molecular identifiers characterized the TCR beta cDNA libraries. MiXCR, applied by TCRdb to the PCR reads, yields one record per CDR3 protein. Of fewer than 850,000 distinct CDR3 sequences listed, under 60% are singletons. These receptors' targets are unknown. Sample: blood. The origin of the receptors is a girl aged 5-17 years with multiple sclerosis.

The rearrangement uses TRBV28 and TRBJ2-3; TRBD2 is a possible D gene (5 bases). Germline V gives CDR1 MDHEN, CDR2 SYDVKM. Trimming took 10 bases from V and 4 from J, leaving 15 bases between them. This CDR3 contains 13 residues. CDR3 nucleotide sequence: TGTGCCACACTGGGGAATAGCGCAGATACGCAGTATTTT. Its protein is CATLGNSADTQYF.

This clonotype occurred a few times. CDR3 DNA: TGTGCCAGCAGCCCCATTGGGGACTCCTGGAACCAAGAGACCCAGTACTTC. It is translated as CASSPIGDSWNQETQYF. This chain uses TRBV7-2 with TRBJ2-5; a weak D match, TRBD2 (6 bases). The V end lost 5 bases, the J end lost 0 bases, and 19 bases lay between the germline ends. This CDR3 has 17 residues. In germline, CDR1 is SGHTA, CDR2 FQGNSA.

This sequence joins TRBV12-3 or TRBV12-4 and TRBJ2-1, with unresolved D. The CDR3 runs to 12 residues. Trimming pared 3 bases from V and 8 bases from J, leaving 8 bases between. The CDR3 region is CASSFLDDEQFF. The CDR3 DNA reads TGTGCCAGCAGTTTCTTGGACGATGAGCAGTTCTTC.

The chain is built from TRBV7-2 and TRBJ2-3, with 10 nucleotides matching TRBD2. V was clipped by 4 bases and J by 2 bases; unmatched bases: 6. CDR1 and CDR2 from the germline V gene are SGHTA and FQGNSA. This CDR3 is 16 amino acids long. DNA for the CDR3: TGTGCCAGCAGCTGGACTAGCGGATGGCCCACAGATACGCAGTATTTT. Its protein product is CASSWTSGWPTDTQYF.

This clonotype was found a few times. The V gene is TRBV14, the J gene TRBJ2-4; tentatively, D is TRBD2 (6 bases). The ends were cut back, 1 base at V and 1 base at J, with 8 bases in the middle. CDR3 length: 15 residues. Looked up from germline, CDR1 is SGHDN and CDR2 is FVKESK. The CDR3 is CASSQGRGAKNIQYF. CDR3 nucleotide sequence: TGTGCCAGCAGCCAAGGCCGGGGGGCCAAAAACATTCAGTACTTC.

There are a few counts of this clonotype. The rearrangement links TRBV20-1 to TRBJ2-1; D not resolved. The CDR3 has 15 residues. Germline CDR1 DFQATT, CDR2 SNEGSKA (reference sequence). Trimming pared 4 bases from V and 0 bases from J, leaving 13 bases between. CDR3 in amino acids: CSATPWGLSYNEQFF. Here the CDR3 DNA reads TGCAGTGCTACCCCGTGGGGTCTCTCCTACAATGAGCAGTTCTTC.

This clonotype was recorded many times. The chain couples TRBV20-1 to TRBJ2-7, with 12 positions matching TRBD2. The CDR3 spans 14 residues. Germline loops: CDR1 DFQATT, CDR2 SNEGSKA (reference sequence). J lost 3 bases, V lost 5 bases, and 5 bases had no gene match. In DNA, the CDR3 is TGCAGTGCTCCACTAGCGGGAGGCCTCTACGAGCAGTACTTC. This encodes CSAPLAGGLYEQYF.

The V call is TRBV20-1, the J call TRBJ2-3, with D unresolved. The germline V gene has CDR1 DFQATT and CDR2 SNEGSKA (reference sequence). V shed 6 bases and J shed 2 bases, with 12 bases lying between them. CDR3 length: 13 residues. The CDR3 nucleotides read TGCAGTGCCTCCCCAGCAACCACAGATACGCAGTATTTT. This codes for CSASPATTDTQYF.

This clonotype was observed a few times. The J gene is TRBJ2-3, the V gene TRBV7-2; D remains unclear. Trimming removed 3 bases at V and 6 bases at J, with 13 bases between. The CDR3 length is 14 residues. Per the germline V gene, CDR1 is SGHTA and CDR2 is FQGNSA. CDR3 sequence: CASSLYLWRDTQYF. The CDR3 region has the DNA TGTGCCAGCAGCTTGTATCTCTGGCGGGATACGCAGTATTTT.

Written as DNA, the CDR3 is TGCAGCGCTGACCTGACAGGGAGGAATGGCTACACCTTC. Protein sequence: CSADLTGRNGYTF. The chain combines TRBV29-1 with TRBJ1-2; 7 bases are a match to TRBD1. The CDR3 is 13 residues long. Germline CDR1 is SQVTM and CDR2 is ANQGSEA. V shed 7 bases and J 6 bases; nucleotides not matched to a gene: 11.

This clonotype was counted only a few times. The V call is TRBV7-3, the J call TRBJ2-7; TRBD2 might be the D (5 bases). The CDR3 runs to 15 residues. V was shortened by 1 base and J by 1 base, with 11 bases between the two germline ends. Germline CDR1 and CDR2: SGHTA and FQGTGA. CDR3 nucleotides: TGTGCCAGCAGCTTAATCGGGGATGGGTCCTACGAGCAGTACTTC. It is translated as CASSLIGDGSYEQYF.

V and J are TRBV7-3 and TRBJ2-7, with a possible D match to TRBD2 (5 bases). Gene TRBJ2-5 matches the end of the DNA better, so the J call may be wrong. Germline V lookup: CDR1 SGHTA, CDR2 FQGTGA. The CDR3 contains 15 residues. CDR3 region: CASSKLGRFMETQYF. The CDR3 nucleotides are TGTGCCAGCAGCAAACTAGGGCGGTTTATGGAGACCCAGTACTTC.

With respect to this clonotype: A junction boundary mismatches the germline segment, possibly from a read error. This chain joins TRBV29-1 and TRBJ2-4; D tentatively reads TRBD1 or TRBD2 (5 bases each). The better agreement between TRBJ2-7 and the DNA end casts doubt on the J call. The CDR3 loop spans 12 amino acids. Looked up from germline, CDR1 is SQVTM and CDR2 is ANQGSEA. Written as DNA, the CDR3 is TGCAGCGTTTTGGGGGTGTCCTGCGAGCAGTACTTC. It yields the protein CSVLGVSCEQYF.

There are many counts of this clonotype. This chain joins TRBV15 and TRBJ2-1; D gene ambiguous. Germline V gene data show CDR1 as LNHNV and CDR2 as YYDKDF (reference sequence). The length of the CDR3 is 11 residues. V shed 3 bases and J shed 8 bases, with 5 bases lying between them. As DNA, the CDR3 is TGTGCCACCAGCAGCTTCCATGAGCAGTTCTTC. It encodes CATSSFHEQFF.

V usage is TRBV12-3 or TRBV12-4 and J usage is TRBJ2-5; 7 bases are shared with TRBD2. Germline trimming cut 1 base from V and 1 base from J; bases unmatched to any gene: 6. The length of the CDR3 is 16 residues. CDR3 DNA: TGTGCCAGCAGTTTAGGAAGCGGGACCCTCCAAGAGACCCAGTACTTC. Protein sequence: CASSLGSGTLQETQYF.

The chain combines TRBV20-1 with TRBJ2-1; possible D gene TRBD2, 6 bases. Germline CDR1 is DFQATT and CDR2 is SNEGSKA (reference sequence). The CDR3 has 14 residues. Trimming shortened V by 5 bases and J by 4 bases, and 15 bases separated the two germline ends. In DNA form, the CDR3 reads TGCAGTGCTCCTAACCCGGACTATTACAATGAGCAGTTCTTC. It encodes CSAPNPDYYNEQFF.

The rearrangement uses TRBV7-2 and TRBJ1-5; 7 bases are a match to TRBD1. The CDR3 spans 15 residues. The V gene's germline CDR1 is SGHTA and CDR2 FQGNSA. V lost 5 bases, J lost 4 bases, and 8 bases stayed unmatched. The CDR3 loop is CASSGTGTANQPQHF. The CDR3 DNA sequence: TGTGCCAGCAGCGGCACGGGGACAGCGAATCAGCCCCAGCATTTT.

The chain uses TRBV7-6 and TRBJ2-7; no clear D. In germline, CDR1 is SGHVS, CDR2 FNYEAQ. CDR3 length: 14 amino acids. The germline V and J ends were trimmed by 5 bases and 1 base, with 12 bases remaining between them. Here the CDR3 reads CASSPEAGSYEQYF. The DNA of the CDR3 is TGTGCCAGCAGCCCAGAGGCAGGTTCCTACGAGCAGTACTTC.

The rearrangement uses TRBV3-1 and TRBJ1-2, with D perhaps matching TRBD1 (6 bases). Trimming took off 0 bases at V and 6 bases at J, with 11 bases between the two ends. The germline V gene has CDR1 LGHDT and CDR2 YNNKEL (reference sequence). The CDR3 sequence is 14 residues long. The CDR3 coding sequence is TGTGCCAGCAGCCAAGATAACAGGGTGCATGGCTACACCTTC. This sequence encodes CASSQDNRVHGYTF.

This clonotype was recorded many times. J is TRBJ2-7 and V is TRBV6-5; D gene unclear. CDR3 length: 13 residues. Germline assignment: CDR1 MNHEY and CDR2 SVGAGI. V gave up 2 bases and J gave up 1 base, with 6 bases separating them. CDR3 coding DNA: TGTGCCAGCAGTTACGGGCAGTCCTACGAGCAGTACTTC. It is translated as CASSYGQSYEQYF.

The chain has TRBV14 and TRBJ2-5; D remains unclear. The V and J ends lost 6 bases and 0 bases respectively, with 11 bases between them. Germline CDR1 reads SGHDN; CDR2 reads FVKESK. The CDR3 spans 14 residues. CDR3 nucleotides: TGTGCCAGCAGGCTTCAGAAGAACCAAGAGACCCAGTACTTC. Translation gives CASRLQKNQETQYF.

The chain combines TRBV20-1 with TRBJ2-7, with 16 bases lining up with TRBD2. The CDR3 totals 17 residues. V lost 3 bases and J lost 2; bases outside the gene matches: 7. CDR1 and CDR2 from the germline V gene are DFQATT and SNEGSKA (reference sequence). CDR3 region: CSASPGTSGRDAYEQYF. In DNA, the CDR3 is TGCAGTGCTAGCCCTGGGACTAGCGGGAGGGACGCCTACGAGCAGTACTTC.

This clonotype was recorded a few times. The rearrangement joins TRBV10-3 to TRBJ2-3, with 9 bases matching TRBD2. Germline-derived CDR1 and CDR2 are ENHRY and SYGVKD. V shed 6 bases and J 3 bases; nucleotides not matched to a gene: 1. The CDR3 has 13 amino acids. The CDR3 sequence: CAIRGLATDTQYF. In DNA form, the CDR3 reads TGTGCCATCAGGGGACTAGCTACAGATACGCAGTATTTT.

The chain couples TRBV4-2 to TRBJ2-7, with 8 bases aligning to TRBD2. This CDR3 comprises 15 residues. Per germline, CDR1 LGHNA and CDR2 YNFKEQ. V was clipped by 3 bases and J by 3 bases; unmatched bases: 7. The CDR3: CASSQELADLYEQYF. In DNA form, the CDR3 reads TGTGCCAGCAGCCAGGAACTAGCGGATCTCTACGAGCAGTACTTC.

This clonotype was observed a single time. The chain is built from TRBV3-1 and TRBJ2-3; TRBD2 matches at 9 bases. Germline CDR1 LGHDT, CDR2 YNNKEL (reference sequence). Germline trimming cut 4 bases from V and 2 bases from J; bases unmatched to any gene: 7. The CDR3 is made up of 16 amino acids. CDR3 region: CASSPATSGLTDTQYF. The CDR3 DNA is TGTGCCAGCAGCCCCGCTACTAGCGGGCTCACAGATACGCAGTATTTT.

The chain links TRBV6-1 to TRBJ1-1; D possibly corresponds to TRBD1 (6 bases). The CDR3 consists of 14 residues. Germline-derived CDR1 and CDR2 are MNHNS and SASEGT. The ends were cut back, 6 bases at V and 4 bases at J, with 15 bases in the middle. Written as DNA, the CDR3 is TGTGCCAGCAGGGAACTCAGGGGAATCACTGAAGCTTTCTTT. Amino acid sequence: CASRELRGITEAFF.

This clonotype was counted a few times. The chain uses TRBV7-2 and TRBJ2-1; TRBD2 matches 14 bases. The CDR3 spans 19 residues. Germline V gives CDR1 SGHTA, CDR2 FQGNSA. V was clipped by 4 bases and J by 1 base; unmatched bases: 9. CDR3 region: CASSSPGLAGVGSYNEQFF. The CDR3 coding sequence is TGTGCCAGCAGCTCGCCGGGACTAGCGGGAGTGGGGTCCTACAATGAGCAGTTCTTC.

This clonotype was picked up a small number of times. DNA for the CDR3: TGTGCCAGCAGCCAAGATCGCGCGTCCTATAATTCACCCCTCCACTTT. It encodes CASSQDRASYNSPLHF. The chain couples TRBV4-2 to TRBJ1-6; D is undetermined. Germline assignment: CDR1 LGHNA and CDR2 YNFKEQ. Trimming shortened V by 0 bases and J by 1 base, and 7 bases separated the two germline ends. The CDR3 length is 16 residues.

This clonotype has only a few counts. This chain joins TRBV27 and TRBJ2-3; no reliable D call. Trimming cost V 4 bases and J 5 bases, with 13 bases left between them. The CDR3 is 14 amino acids. The V gene's germline CDR1 is MNHEY and CDR2 SMNVEV (reference sequence). In nucleotides, the CDR3 is TGTGCCAGCAGTTCACAAGAAATGTTAGATACGCAGTATTTT. Its protein product is CASSSQEMLDTQYF.

The table lists this clonotype with a few counts. The CDR3 DNA sequence: TGCGCCAGCAGCCAAGATCCAGCGGGAGGGTTCAATGAGCAGTTCTTC. It encodes CASSQDPAGGFNEQFF. J is TRBJ2-1 and V is TRBV4-3; 10 bases line up with TRBD2. Germline CDR1 and CDR2: LGHNA and YSLEER. The CDR3 is 16 residues long. J lost 6 bases, V lost 0 bases, and 5 bases had no gene match.